This T cell receptor beta chain was captured by sequencing in a study of blood T cell repertoires in COVID-19. Study-wide context: Specimens from acute and convalescent COVID-19 originated in the United States, Italy and Spain. T cells, B-cell-depleted T cells, or PBMCs supplied cDNA or gDNA.

Original methodology: Reference gene primer amplification gave estimated nucleated cell counts. The protocol was immunoSEQ multiplex PCR, while the TCRdb copy is restricted to in-frame clones and leaves out a portion. Clone size and V and J calls were adopted from that table, with D and trimming inferred from the DNA. The table has 200,000 to 250,000 clones, around 86% seen once. Seattle's enrolled individuals joined amid active infection and were then monitored longitudinally. The germline gives CDR1 MDHEN, CDR2 SYDVKM. This CDR3 has 13 residues. Trimming pared 3 bases from V and 5 bases from J, leaving 11 bases between.

V is TRBV28 and J is TRBJ2-7, with no clear D. This clonotype originated in a woman of 80 years or more with COVID-19, enrolled during active disease. The sequencing input was peripheral blood. This chain's CDR3 is CASSLPGFHEQYF. The CDR3 DNA reads as TGTGCCAGCAGTTTGCCAGGTTTCCACGAGCAGTACTTC.